This TCR beta chain was observed in a study of T cells expressing NK-cell markers. Looking at the study overall: Sequencing of TCR beta repertoires drew on sorted CD3+CD56+NKG2C+, CD3+CD56+NKG2C- and CD3+CD56-NKG2C+ T cells.

The CDR3 consists of 16 residues. CDR1 SGHVS and CDR2 FQNEAQ come from the germline V gene. Scientists made TCR beta cDNA using 5'RACE template switching with UMIs. With the 5' RACE reads reprocessed, TCRdb shows one record per CDR3 protein and no DNA. The sample yields 150,000 or so distinct CDR3 sequences, of which the top ten take up approximately 17%. The origin of this receptor is a woman between 18 and 75 years old in good health. Sample: blood T cells: a sorted CD56 or NKG2C T cell subset, CD4+ or CD8+ T cells, or bulk PBMC T cells (not recorded which). This rearrangement joins TRBV7-8 to TRBJ2-2; with no DNA, the TCRdb D assignment of TRBD2 cannot be verified. This CDR3 is CASTRQRREDSGELFF. The full variable domain, its missing parts supplied by reference TRBV7-8 and TRBJ2-2, is GAGVSQSPRYKVAKRGQDVALRCDPISGHVSLFWYQQALGQGPEFLTYFQNEAQLDKSGLPSDRFFAERPEGSVSTLKIQRTQQEDSAVYLCASTRQRREDSGELFFGEGSRLTVL.